This entry describes one T cell receptor (beta chain). What it binds is not known. The protocol was immunoSEQ multiplex PCR, while the TCRdb copy is restricted to in-frame clones and leaves out a portion. The sample contains about 130,000 clones, approximately 88% of which appear only once. Germline V CDR1 and CDR2: SEHNR, FQNEAQ (reference sequence). Trimming shortened V by 5 bases and J by 2 bases, and 18 bases separated the two germline ends. This CDR3 has 16 amino acids. This sample was included in a study of T cell responses to AZD1222 COVID-19 vaccine. Notes on the study in general: All repertoire sampling was performed exclusively after the peak T cell response.

V and J are TRBV7-9 and TRBJ2-5, with a possible D match to TRBD2 (6 bases). The specimen comprised peripheral blood, sampled on day 0 of AZD1222 vaccination. The receptor's source is an adult in good health. The CDR3 DNA reads as TGTGCCAGCAGCCCCCAGCGGGTACGGGAACAAGAGACCCAGTACTTC. It specifies CASSPQRVREQETQYF. Complete variable domain (other parts from reference TRBV7-9 and TRBJ2-5): DTGVSQNPRHKITKRGQNVTFRCDPISEHNRLYWYRQTLGQGPEFLTYFQNEAQLEKSRLLSDRFSAERPKGSFSTLEIQRTEQGDSAMYLCASSPQRVREQETQYFGPGTRLLVL.